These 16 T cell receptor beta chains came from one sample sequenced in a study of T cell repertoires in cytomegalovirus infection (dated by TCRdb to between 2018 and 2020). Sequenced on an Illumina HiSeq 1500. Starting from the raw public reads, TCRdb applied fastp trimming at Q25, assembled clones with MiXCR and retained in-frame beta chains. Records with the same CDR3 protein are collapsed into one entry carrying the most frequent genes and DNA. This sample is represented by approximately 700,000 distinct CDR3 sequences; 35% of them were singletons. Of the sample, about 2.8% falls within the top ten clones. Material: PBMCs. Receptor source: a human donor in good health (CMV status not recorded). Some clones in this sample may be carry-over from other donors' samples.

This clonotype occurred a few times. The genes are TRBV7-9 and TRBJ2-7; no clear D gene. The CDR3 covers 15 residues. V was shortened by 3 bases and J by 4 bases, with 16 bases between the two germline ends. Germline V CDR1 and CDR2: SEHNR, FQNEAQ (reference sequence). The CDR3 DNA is TGTGCCAGCAGCTTCATCGAAGCCGGATGGTACGAGCAGTACTTC. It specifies CASSFIEAGWYEQYF.

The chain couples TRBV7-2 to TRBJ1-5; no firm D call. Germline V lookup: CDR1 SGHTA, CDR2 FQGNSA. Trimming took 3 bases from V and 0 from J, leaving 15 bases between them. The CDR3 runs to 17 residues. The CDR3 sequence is CASSLRPGGYSNQPQHF. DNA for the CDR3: TGTGCCAGCAGCTTGAGACCAGGAGGCTATAGCAATCAGCCCCAGCATTTT.

The CDR3 DNA is TGCGCCAGCAGCCATAGACAGAATAGCAATCAGCCCCAGCATTTT. Its translation is CASSHRQNSNQPQHF. This rearrangement joins TRBV4-1 to TRBJ1-5; maybe TRBD1 (5 bases). The CDR3 covers 15 residues. Germline V gives CDR1 MGHRA, CDR2 YSYEKL. V was clipped by 3 bases and J by 0 bases, with 9 bases between them.

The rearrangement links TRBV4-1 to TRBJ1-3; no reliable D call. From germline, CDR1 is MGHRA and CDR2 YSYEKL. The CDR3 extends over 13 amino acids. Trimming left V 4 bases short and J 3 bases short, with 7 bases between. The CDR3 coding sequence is TGCGCCAGCAGCCCCGGGGATGGAAACACCATATATTTT. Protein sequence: CASSPGDGNTIYF.

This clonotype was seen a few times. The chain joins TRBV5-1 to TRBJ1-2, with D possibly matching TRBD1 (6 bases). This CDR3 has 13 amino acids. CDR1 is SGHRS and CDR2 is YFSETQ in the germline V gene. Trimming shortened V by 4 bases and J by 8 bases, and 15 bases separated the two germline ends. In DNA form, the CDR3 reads TGCGCCAGCAGCCCGGGGGGCCTCGAGGGCTACACCTTC. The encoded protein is CASSPGGLEGYTF.

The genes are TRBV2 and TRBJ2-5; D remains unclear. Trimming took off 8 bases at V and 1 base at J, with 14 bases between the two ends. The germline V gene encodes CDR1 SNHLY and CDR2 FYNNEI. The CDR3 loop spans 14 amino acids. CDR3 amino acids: CASSQAMGQETQYF. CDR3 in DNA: TGTGCCAGCTCCCAAGCGATGGGCCAAGAGACCCAGTACTTC.

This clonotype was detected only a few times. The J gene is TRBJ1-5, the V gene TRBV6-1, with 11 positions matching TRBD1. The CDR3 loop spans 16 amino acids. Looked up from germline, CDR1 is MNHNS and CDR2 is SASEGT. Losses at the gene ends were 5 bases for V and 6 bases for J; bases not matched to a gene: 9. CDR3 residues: CASSHLGTGGGQPQHF. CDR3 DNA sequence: TGTGCCAGCAGTCATCTTGGGACAGGGGGAGGTCAGCCCCAGCATTTT.

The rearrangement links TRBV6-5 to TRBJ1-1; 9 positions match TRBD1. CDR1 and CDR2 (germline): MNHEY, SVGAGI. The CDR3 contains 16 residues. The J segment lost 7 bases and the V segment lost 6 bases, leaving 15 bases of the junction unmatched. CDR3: CASSDRDRVRISEAFF. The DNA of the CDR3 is TGTGCCAGCAGCGACCGGGACAGGGTTCGGATCAGTGAAGCTTTCTTT.

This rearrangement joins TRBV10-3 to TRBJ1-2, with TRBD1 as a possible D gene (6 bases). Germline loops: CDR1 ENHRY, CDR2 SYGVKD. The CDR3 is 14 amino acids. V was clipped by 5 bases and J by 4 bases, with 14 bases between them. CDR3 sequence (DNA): TGTGCCATCAGTATTCAGGGGAATGTCTATGGCTACACCTTC. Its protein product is CAISIQGNVYGYTF.

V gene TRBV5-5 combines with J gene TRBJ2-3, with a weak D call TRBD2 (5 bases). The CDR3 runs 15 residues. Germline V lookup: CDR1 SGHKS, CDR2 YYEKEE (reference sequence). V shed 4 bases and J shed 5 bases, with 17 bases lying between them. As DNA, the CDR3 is TGTGCCAGCAGCCCGGATCGGGGAGTGGGAGATACGCAGTATTTT. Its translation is CASSPDRGVGDTQYF.

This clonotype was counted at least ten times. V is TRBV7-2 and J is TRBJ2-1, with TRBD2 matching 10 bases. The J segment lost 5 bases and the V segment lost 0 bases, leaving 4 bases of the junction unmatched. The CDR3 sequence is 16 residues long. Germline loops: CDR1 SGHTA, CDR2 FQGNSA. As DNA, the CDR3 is TGTGCCAGCAGCTTAGCGGGGACTAGCGCCCACAATGAGCAGTTCTTC. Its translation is CASSLAGTSAHNEQFF. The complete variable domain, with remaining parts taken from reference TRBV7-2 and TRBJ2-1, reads GAGVSQSPSNKVTEKGKDVELRCDPISGHTALYWYRQSLGQGLEFLIYFQGNSAPDKSGLPSDRFSAERTGGSVSTLTIQRTQQEDSAVYLCASSLAGTSAHNEQFFGPGTRLTVL.

CDR3 sequence (DNA): TGTGCCAGCAGTTACCGAGATCTCAGGGTTGGGGGTAATTCACCCCTCCACTTT. Amino acids: CASSYRDLRVGGNSPLHF. The J gene is TRBJ1-6, the V gene TRBV6-2 or TRBV6-3, with D maybe TRBD1 (5 bases). Looked up from germline, CDR1 is MNHEY and CDR2 is SVGEGT. This CDR3 is 18 amino acids long. Trimming cost V 2 bases and J 6 bases, with 20 bases left between them.

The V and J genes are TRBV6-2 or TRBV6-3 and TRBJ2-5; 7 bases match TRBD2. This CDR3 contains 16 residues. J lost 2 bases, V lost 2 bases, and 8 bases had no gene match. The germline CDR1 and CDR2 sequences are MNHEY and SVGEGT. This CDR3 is CASSYEWGGRQETQYF. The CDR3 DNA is TGTGCCAGCAGTTACGAGTGGGGGGGACGGCAAGAGACCCAGTACTTC.

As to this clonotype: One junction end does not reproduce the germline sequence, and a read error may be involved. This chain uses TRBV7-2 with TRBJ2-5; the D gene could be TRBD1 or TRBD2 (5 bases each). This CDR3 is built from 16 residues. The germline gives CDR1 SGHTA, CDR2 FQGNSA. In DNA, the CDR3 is TGTGCCAGCAGGCTCGCAGGGAGTGGAGTCAGAGAGAGCCAGTACTTC. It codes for CASRLAGSGVRESQYF.

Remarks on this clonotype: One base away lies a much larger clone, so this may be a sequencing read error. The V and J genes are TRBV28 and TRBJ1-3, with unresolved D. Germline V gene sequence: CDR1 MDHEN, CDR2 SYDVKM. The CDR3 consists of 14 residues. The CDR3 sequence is CASSFSFSRNTIYF. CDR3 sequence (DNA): TGTGCCAGCAGTTTTAGCTTCTCTAGAAACACCATATATTTT. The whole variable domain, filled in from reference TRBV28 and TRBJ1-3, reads DVKVTQSSRYLVKRTGEKVFLECVQDMDHENMFWYRQDPGLGLRLIYFSYDVKMKEKGDIPEGYSVSREKKERFSLILESASTNQTSMYLCASSFSFSRNTIYFGEGSWLTVV.

Here the CDR3 DNA reads TGTGCCACCAGCAGAGGTGGGGGCTGGGGGCCCTACGAGCAGTACTTC. This gives the protein CATSRGGGWGPYEQYF. This chain links TRBV15 with TRBJ2-7; maybe TRBD1 (6 bases). Germline CDR1 and CDR2: LNHNV and YYDKDF (reference sequence). The V gene lost 1 base and the J gene lost 2 bases, with 15 bases spanning the gap. CDR3 size: 16 residues.